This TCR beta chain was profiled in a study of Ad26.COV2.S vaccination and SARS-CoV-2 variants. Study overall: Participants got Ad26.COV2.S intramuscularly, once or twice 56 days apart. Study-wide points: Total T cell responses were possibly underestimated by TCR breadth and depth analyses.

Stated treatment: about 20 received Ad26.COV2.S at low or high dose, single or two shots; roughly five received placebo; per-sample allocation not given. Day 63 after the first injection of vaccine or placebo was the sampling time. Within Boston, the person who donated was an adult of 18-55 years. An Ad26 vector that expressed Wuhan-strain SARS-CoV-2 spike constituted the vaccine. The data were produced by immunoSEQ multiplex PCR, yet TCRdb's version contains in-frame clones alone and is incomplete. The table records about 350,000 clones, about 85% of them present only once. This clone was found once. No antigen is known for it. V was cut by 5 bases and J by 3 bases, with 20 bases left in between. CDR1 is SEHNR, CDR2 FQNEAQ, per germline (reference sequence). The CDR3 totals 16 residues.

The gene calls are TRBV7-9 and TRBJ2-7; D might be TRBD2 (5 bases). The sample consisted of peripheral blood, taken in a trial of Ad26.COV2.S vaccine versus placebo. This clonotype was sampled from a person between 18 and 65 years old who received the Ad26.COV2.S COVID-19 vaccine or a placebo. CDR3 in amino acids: CASSTRAAWADYEQYF. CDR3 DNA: TGTGCCAGCAGCACTAGGGCCGCTTGGGCCGACTACGAGCAGTACTTC.